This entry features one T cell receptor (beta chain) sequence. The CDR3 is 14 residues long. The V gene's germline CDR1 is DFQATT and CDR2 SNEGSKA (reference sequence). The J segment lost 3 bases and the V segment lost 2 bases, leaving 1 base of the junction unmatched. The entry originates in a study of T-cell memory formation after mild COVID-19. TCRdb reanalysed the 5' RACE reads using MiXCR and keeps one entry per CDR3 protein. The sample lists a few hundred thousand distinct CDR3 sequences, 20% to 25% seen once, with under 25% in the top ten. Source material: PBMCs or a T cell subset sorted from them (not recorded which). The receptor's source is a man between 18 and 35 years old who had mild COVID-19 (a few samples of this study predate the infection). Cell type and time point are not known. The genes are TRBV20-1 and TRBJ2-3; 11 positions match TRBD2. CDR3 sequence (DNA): TGCAGTGCTAGAATAGCGGGGGGGACAGATACGCAGTATTTT. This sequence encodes CSARIAGGTDTQYF.